The entry that follows covers one T cell receptor beta chain sequence. Its antigen is as yet unknown. Trimming took off 8 bases at V and 7 bases at J, with 8 bases between the two ends. Per the germline V gene, CDR1 is SNHLY and CDR2 is FYNNEI. CDR3 length: 10 residues. These data are taken from a study of blood T cells in healthy people across ages. Study findings and constraints: As age increased, TCR beta diversity per million T cells fell in a roughly linear fashion.

Next came a second PCR, run for about 7 to 12 cycles, which used a sample-barcoded 5' primer along with a J-beta primer mix. One entry per CDR3 protein results from TCRdb running MiXCR on the 5' RACE reads. The table lists around 1,500,000 distinct CDR3 sequences, about 30% of them singletons. The sample was blood. This sequence joins TRBV2 and TRBJ1-2, with D maybe TRBD1 (5 bases). The receptor's source is a woman in her twenties or thirties in good health. The CDR3 loop reads CASEGLGYTF. DNA for the CDR3: TGTGCCAGCGAGGGGCTTGGCTACACCTTC.